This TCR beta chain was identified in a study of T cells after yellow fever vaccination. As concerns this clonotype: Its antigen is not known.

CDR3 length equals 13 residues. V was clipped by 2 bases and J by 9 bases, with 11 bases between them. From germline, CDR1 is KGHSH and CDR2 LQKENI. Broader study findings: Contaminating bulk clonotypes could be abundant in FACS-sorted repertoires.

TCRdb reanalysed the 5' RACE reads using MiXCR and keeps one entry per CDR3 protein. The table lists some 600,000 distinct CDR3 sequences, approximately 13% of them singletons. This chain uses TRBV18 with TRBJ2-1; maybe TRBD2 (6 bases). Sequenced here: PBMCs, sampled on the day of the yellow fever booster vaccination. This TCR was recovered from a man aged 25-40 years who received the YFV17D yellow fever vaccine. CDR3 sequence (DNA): TGTGCCAGCTCACCATCTATGGAGGGTGAGCAGTTCTTC. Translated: CASSPSMEGEQFF.